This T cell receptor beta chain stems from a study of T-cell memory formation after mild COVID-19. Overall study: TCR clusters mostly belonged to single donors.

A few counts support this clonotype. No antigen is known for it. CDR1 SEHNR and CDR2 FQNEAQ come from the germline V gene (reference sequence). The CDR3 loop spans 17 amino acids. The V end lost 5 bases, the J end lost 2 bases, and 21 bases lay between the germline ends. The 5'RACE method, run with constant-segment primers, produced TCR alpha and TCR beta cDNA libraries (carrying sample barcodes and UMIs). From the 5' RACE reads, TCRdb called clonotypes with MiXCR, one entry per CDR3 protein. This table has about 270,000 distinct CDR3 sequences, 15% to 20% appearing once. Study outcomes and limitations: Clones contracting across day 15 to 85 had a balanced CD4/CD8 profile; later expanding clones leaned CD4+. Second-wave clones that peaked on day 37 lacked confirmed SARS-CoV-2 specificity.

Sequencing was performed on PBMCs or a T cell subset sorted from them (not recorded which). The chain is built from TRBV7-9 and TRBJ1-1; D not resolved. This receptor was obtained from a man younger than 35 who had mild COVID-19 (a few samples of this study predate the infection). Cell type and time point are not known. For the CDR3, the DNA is TGTGCCAGCAGCCCCGAAGGTGGCCGGGGAGCAAACACTGAAGCTTTCTTT. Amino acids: CASSPEGGRGANTEAFF.